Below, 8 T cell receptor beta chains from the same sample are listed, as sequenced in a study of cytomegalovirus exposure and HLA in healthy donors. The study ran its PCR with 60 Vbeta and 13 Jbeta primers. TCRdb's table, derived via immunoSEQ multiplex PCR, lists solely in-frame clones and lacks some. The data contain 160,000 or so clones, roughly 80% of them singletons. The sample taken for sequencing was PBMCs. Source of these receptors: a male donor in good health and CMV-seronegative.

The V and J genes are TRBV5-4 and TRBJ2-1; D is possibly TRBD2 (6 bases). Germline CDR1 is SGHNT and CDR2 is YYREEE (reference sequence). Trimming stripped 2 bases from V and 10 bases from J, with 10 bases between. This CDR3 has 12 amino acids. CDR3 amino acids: CASSFPSGEQFF. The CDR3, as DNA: TGTGCCAGCAGCTTCCCCAGCGGGGAGCAGTTCTTC.

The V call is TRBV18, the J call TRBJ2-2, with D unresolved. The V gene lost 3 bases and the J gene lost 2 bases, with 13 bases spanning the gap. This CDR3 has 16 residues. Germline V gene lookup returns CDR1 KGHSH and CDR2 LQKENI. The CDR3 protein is CASSPEQMTNTGELFF. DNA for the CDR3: TGTGCCAGCTCACCGGAACAGATGACAAACACCGGGGAGCTGTTTTTT.

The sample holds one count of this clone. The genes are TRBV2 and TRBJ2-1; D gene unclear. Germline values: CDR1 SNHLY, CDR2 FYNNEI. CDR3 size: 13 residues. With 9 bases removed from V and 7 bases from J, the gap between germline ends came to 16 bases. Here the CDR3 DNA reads TGTGCCAGTTTTCGCACTCCTAATAATGAGCAGTTCTTC. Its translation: CASFRTPNNEQFF.

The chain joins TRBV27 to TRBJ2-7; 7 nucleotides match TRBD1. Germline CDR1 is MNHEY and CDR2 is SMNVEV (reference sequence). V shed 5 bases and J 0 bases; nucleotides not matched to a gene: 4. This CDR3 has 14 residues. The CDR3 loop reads CASSLQGSSYEQYF. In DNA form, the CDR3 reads TGTGCCAGCAGTCTACAGGGGAGCTCCTACGAGCAGTACTTC.

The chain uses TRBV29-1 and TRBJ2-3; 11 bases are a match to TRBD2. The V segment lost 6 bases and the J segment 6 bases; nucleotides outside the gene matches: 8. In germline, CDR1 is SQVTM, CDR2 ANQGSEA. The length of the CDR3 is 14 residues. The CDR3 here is CSVAALAGADTQYF. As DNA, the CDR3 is TGCAGCGTGGCGGCACTAGCGGGGGCGGATACGCAGTATTTT.

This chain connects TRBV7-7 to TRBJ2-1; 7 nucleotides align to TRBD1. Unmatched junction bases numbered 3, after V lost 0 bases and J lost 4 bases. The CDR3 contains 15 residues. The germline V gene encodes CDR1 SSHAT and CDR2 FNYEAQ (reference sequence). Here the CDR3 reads CASSLAATGYNEQFF. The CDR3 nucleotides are TGTGCCAGCAGCTTAGCCGCGACAGGGTACAATGAGCAGTTCTTC.

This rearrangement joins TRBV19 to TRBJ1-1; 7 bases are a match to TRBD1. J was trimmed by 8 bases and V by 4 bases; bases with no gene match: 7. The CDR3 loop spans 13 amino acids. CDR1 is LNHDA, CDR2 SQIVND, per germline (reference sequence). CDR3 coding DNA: TGTGCCAGTAGTACACCCGGGACAGCCGAAGCTTTCTTT. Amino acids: CASSTPGTAEAFF.

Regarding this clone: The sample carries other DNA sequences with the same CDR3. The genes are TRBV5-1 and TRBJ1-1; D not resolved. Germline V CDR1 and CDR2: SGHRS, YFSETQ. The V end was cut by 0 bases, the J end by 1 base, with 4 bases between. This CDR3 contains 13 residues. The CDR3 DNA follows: TGCGCCAGCAGCTTGGGAGCGAACACTGAAGCTTTCTTT. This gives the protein CASSLGANTEAFF.